Many counts were recorded for the clone carrying this TCR beta chain. TCRdb fed the 5' RACE reads into MiXCR, producing one record per CDR3 protein. The sample shows about 59,000 distinct CDR3 sequences, under 4.5% of them seen only once. This sample was included in a study of neurological immune-mediated disorders. In the study overall: Relapsing-remitting patients made up about 90% of the roughly 35 multiple sclerosis patients, and secondary progressive patients made up 3.

The TCR was taken from a young woman with multiple sclerosis. Sequences were obtained from PBMCs.

DNA of the CDR3: TGTGCCAGCAGTTTAGCCTCAGATAATTCACCCCTCCACTTT. As protein: CASSLASDNSPLHF. The chain is built from TRBV12-3 or TRBV12-4 and TRBJ1-6, with unresolved D. CDR3 size: 14 residues. V was trimmed by 0 bases and J by 5 bases, leaving 5 bases between them.